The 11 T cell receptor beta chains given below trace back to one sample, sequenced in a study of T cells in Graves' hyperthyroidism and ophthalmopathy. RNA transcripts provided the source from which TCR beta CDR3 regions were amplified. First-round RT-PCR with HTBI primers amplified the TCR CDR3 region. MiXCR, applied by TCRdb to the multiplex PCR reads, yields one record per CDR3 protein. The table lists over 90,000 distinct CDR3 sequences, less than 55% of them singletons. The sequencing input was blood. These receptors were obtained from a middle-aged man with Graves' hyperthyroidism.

The CDR3 reads CASKRDGDSGNTIYF. The CDR3 DNA is TGTGCCAGCAAACGGGACGGCGACTCTGGAAACACCATATATTTT. V gene TRBV28 combines with J gene TRBJ1-3; D is perhaps TRBD1 (5 bases). The CDR3 extends over 15 amino acids. CDR1 is MDHEN and CDR2 is SYDVKM in the germline V gene. Trimming stripped 7 bases from V and 0 bases from J, with 13 bases between.

CDR3 in DNA: TGTGCCTGGAGTGCACCCTATGGCTACACCTTC. This codes for CAWSAPYGYTF. This chain joins TRBV19 and TRBJ1-2; D remains ambiguous. Deletions cut 11 bases from V and 4 bases from J, with 11 bases between. Germline V gene data show CDR1 as LNHDA and CDR2 as SQIVND (reference sequence). The CDR3 extends over 11 amino acids.

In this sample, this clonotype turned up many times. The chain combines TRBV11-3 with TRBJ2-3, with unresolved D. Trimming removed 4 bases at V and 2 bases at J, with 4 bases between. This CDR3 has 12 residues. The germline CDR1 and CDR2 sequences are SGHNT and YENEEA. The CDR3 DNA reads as TGTGCCAGCAGCTACCACACAGATACGCAGTATTTT. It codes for CASSYHTDTQYF.

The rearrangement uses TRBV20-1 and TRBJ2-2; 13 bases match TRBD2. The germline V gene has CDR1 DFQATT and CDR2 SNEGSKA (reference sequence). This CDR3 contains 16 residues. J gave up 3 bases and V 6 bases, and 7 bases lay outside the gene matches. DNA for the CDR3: TGCAGTGCCCGAGTAGGACTAGCGGGGGACACCGGGGAGCTGTTTTTT. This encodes CSARVGLAGDTGELFF.

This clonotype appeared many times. CDR3 nucleotide sequence: TGTGCCAGCAGTTTAGGACAGGGTAGGGAAAAACTGTTTTTT. This codes for CASSLGQGREKLFF. V is TRBV12-3 or TRBV12-4 and J is TRBJ1-4; TRBD1 aligns across 7 bases. With V trimmed by 1 base and J by 8 bases, 4 bases remained unmatched. This CDR3 comprises 14 residues.

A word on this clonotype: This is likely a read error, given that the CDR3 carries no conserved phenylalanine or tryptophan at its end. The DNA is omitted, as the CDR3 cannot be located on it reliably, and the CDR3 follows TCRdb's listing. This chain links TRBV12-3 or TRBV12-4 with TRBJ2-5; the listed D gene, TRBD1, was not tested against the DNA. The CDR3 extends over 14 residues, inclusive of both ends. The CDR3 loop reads CASSRDGIQETLYC.

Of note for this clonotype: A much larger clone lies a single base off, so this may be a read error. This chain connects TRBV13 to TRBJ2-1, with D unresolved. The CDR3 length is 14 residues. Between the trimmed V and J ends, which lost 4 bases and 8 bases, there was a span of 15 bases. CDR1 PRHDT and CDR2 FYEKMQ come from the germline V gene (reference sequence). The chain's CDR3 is CASSSADLLDEQFF. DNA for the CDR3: TGTGCCAGCAGCTCAGCTGATCTGTTGGATGAGCAGTTCTTC.

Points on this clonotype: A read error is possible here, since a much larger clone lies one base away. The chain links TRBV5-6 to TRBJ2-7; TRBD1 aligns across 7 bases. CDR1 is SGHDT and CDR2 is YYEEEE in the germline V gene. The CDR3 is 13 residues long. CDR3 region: CSSSPGQHYEQYF. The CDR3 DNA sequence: TGTTCCAGCAGTCCGGGACAGCACTACGAGCAGTACTTC.

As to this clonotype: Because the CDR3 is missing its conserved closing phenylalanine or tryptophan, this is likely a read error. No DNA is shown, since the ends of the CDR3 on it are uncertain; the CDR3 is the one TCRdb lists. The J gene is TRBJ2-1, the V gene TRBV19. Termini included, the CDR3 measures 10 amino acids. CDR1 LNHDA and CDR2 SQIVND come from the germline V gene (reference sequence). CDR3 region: CASSINSQYT.

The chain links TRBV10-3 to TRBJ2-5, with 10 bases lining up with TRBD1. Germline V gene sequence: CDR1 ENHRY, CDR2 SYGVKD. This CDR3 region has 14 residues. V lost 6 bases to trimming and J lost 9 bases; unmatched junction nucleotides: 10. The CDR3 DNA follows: TGTGCCATCAGCAGGACAGGGGGAGATCAGCCCCAGTACTTC. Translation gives CAISRTGGDQPQYF.

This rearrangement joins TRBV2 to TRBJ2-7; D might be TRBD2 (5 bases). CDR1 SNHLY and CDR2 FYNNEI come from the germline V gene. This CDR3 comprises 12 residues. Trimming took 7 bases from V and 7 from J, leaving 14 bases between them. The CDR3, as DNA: TGTGCCAGCATCGGGGTTGGCGGGGAGCAGTACTTC. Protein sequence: CASIGVGGEQYF. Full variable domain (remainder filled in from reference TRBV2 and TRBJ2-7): EPEVTQTPSHQVTQMGQEVILRCVPISNHLYFYWYRQILGQKVEFLVSFYNNEISEKSEIFDDQFSVERPDGSNFTLKIRSTKLEDSAMYFCASIGVGGEQYFGPGTRLTVT.